One sample yielded the 29 T cell receptor beta chains listed below, sequenced in a study of blood T cell repertoires in COVID-19. The table came from immunoSEQ multiplex PCR; TCRdb's copy has only in-frame clones and leaves some out. The data hold around 160,000 clones, with about nine tenths observed a single time. Sequences were obtained from peripheral blood. The receptors shown here come from a man older than 75 with acute or convalescent COVID-19.

The chain carries TRBV21-1 and TRBJ1-1; the DNA was not used to check the table's D call, TRBD1. TRBV21-1 is a recognized pseudogene. The CDR3 consists of 17 residues. The CDR3 DNA is TGTGCCAGCAGCAACAGGGACAGCCCTACGTCGAACACTGAAGCTTTCTTT. Translated, it gives CASSNRDSPTSNTEAFF.

The chain carries TRBV29-1 and TRBJ1-1; no clear D gene. The germline CDR1 and CDR2 sequences are SQVTM and ANQGSEA. The length of the CDR3 is 12 residues. The V end was cut by 2 bases, the J end by 4 bases, with 8 bases between. The CDR3 bases are TGCAGCGTTGAAACGGTTTTCACTGAAGCTTTCTTT. This codes for CSVETVFTEAFF.

This clone was counted between two and nine times. V usage is TRBV24-1 and J usage is TRBJ1-3; D ambiguous. CDR3 length: 13 amino acids. V was trimmed by 5 bases and J by 4 bases, leaving 8 bases between them. Germline V gene sequence: CDR1 KGHDR, CDR2 SFDVKD. CDR3 in amino acids: CATSGGSGNTIYF. CDR3 nucleotides: TGTGCCACCAGTGGAGGGAGCGGAAACACCATATATTTT.

CDR3 DNA: TGTGCCTGGAGCCGGAGCACAGATACGCAGTATTTT. Protein product: CAWSRSTDTQYF. The V call is TRBV30, the J call TRBJ2-3; D call uncertain. The CDR3 runs to 12 residues. V lost 3 bases and J 0 bases, leaving 4 bases between the germline ends. The germline gives CDR1 GTSNPN, CDR2 SVGIG (reference sequence).

The rearrangement joins TRBV27 to TRBJ1-2; 8 bases match TRBD1. Trimming at V came to 4 bases and at J to 2 bases, leaving 6 bases not matched to a gene. In germline, CDR1 is MNHEY, CDR2 SMNVEV (reference sequence). This CDR3 comprises 15 residues. Written as DNA, the CDR3 is TGTGCCAGCAGTTCTCCGGACAGGGCAAACTATGGCTACACCTTC. Protein sequence: CASSSPDRANYGYTF.

In its sample, this clone was seen once. The chain joins TRBV30 to TRBJ1-1, with TRBD1 as a possible D gene (6 bases). V was shortened by 4 bases and J by 0 bases, with 15 bases between the two germline ends. Germline V CDR1 and CDR2: GTSNPN, SVGIG (reference sequence). This CDR3 is built from 15 residues. DNA for the CDR3: TGTGCCTGGACCGCAGAGGGGACACTGAACACTGAAGCTTTCTTT. It specifies CAWTAEGTLNTEAFF.

The chain links TRBV7-2 to TRBJ2-4; D might be TRBD2 (5 bases). CDR3 length equals 16 residues. V was cut by 5 bases and J by 8 bases, with 22 bases left in between. Germline-derived CDR1 and CDR2 are SGHTA and FQGNSA. CDR3 residues: CASSPLSATRRDIQYF. The CDR3 DNA reads as TGTGCCAGCAGCCCCCTGTCAGCCACCAGGCGGGACATTCAGTACTTC.

The rearrangement joins TRBV10-1 to TRBJ1-5; D is ambiguous. The germline V gene has CDR1 WNHNN and CDR2 SYGVQD (reference sequence). V was clipped by 4 bases and J by 0 bases, with 7 bases between them. The CDR3 is 14 residues long. The CDR3 here is CASSVGVSNQPQHF. In nucleotides, the CDR3 is TGCGCCAGCAGTGTCGGGGTTAGCAATCAGCCCCAGCATTTT.

This chain joins TRBV3-1 (or the pseudogene TRBV3-2) and TRBJ1-2; D gene uncertain. The germline V gene encodes CDR1 LGHDT and CDR2 YNNKEL (reference sequence). V lost 1 base, J lost 4 bases, and 10 bases lay in between. CDR3 length: 14 residues. Here the CDR3 reads CASSQVGVRYGYTF. DNA for the CDR3: TGTGCCAGCAGCCAAGTTGGTGTGCGCTATGGCTACACCTTC.

The chain carries TRBV19 and TRBJ2-1; D unresolved. The CDR3 is made up of 15 amino acids. The germline V and J ends were trimmed by 4 bases and 0 bases, with 10 bases remaining between them. Germline CDR1 and CDR2: LNHDA and SQIVND (reference sequence). The CDR3 loop reads CASSNLGSSYNEQFF. The CDR3 DNA follows: TGTGCCAGTAGTAACCTAGGAAGCTCCTACAATGAGCAGTTCTTC. The variable domain in full, with the rest retrieved from reference TRBV19 and TRBJ2-1, is DGGITQSPKYLFRKEGQNVTLSCEQNLNHDAMYWYRQDPGQGLRLIYYSQIVNDFQKGDIAEGYSVSREKKESFPLTVTSAQKNPTAFYLCASSNLGSSYNEQFFGPGTRLTVL.

V usage is TRBV28 and J usage is TRBJ1-1, with D perhaps matching TRBD1 (5 bases). Germline lookup yields CDR1 MDHEN and CDR2 SYDVKM. V was cut by 7 bases and J by 2 bases, with 11 bases left in between. This CDR3 is 13 amino acids long. The CDR3, as DNA: TGTGCCAGCACCGCGGGGACCAACACTGAAGCTTTCTTT. Translation: CASTAGTNTEAFF.

This chain links TRBV18 with TRBJ2-5, with 7 bases lining up with TRBD2. This CDR3 contains 13 residues. The V gene's germline CDR1 is KGHSH and CDR2 LQKENI. V lost 3 bases to trimming and J lost 5 bases; unmatched junction nucleotides: 3. CDR3 DNA sequence: TGTGCCAGCTCACCGGGGGGGACGGAGACCCAGTACTTC. The encoded protein is CASSPGGTETQYF.

This clone was seen only a few times. Here the CDR3 reads CASSVGEVSGNTIYF. CDR3 bases: TGTGCCAGCAGCGTAGGAGAGGTCTCTGGAAACACCATATATTTT. V usage is TRBV9 and J usage is TRBJ1-3; D unclear. CDR1 is SGDLS and CDR2 is YYNGEE in the germline V gene. This CDR3 spans 15 amino acids. V lost 0 bases, J lost 0 bases, and 7 bases lay in between.

Worth noting for this clone: The junction and the germline gene differ at one end; a read error may be behind it. The J gene is TRBJ2-1, the V gene TRBV5-1; 13 bases are a match to TRBD2. Germline CDR1 reads SGHRS; CDR2 reads YFSETQ. CDR3 length: 15 residues. CDR3 coding DNA: TGCACCAGCAGCGCGGGACTAGCGGGAACCAATGAGCAGTTCTTC. Translation: CTSSAGLAGTNEQFF.

The chain employs TRBV6-5 and TRBJ2-1, with unresolved D. V was shortened by 2 bases and J by 5 bases, with 7 bases between the two germline ends. Looked up from germline, CDR1 is MNHEY and CDR2 is SVGAGI. CDR3 length: 13 residues. The CDR3: CASSYAQNNEQFF. The CDR3 coding sequence is TGTGCCAGCAGTTACGCACAGAACAATGAGCAGTTCTTC.

The chain links TRBV18 to TRBJ2-3, with D perhaps TRBD1 (5 bases). There are 15 residues in the CDR3. The germline CDR1 and CDR2 sequences are KGHSH and LQKENI. The V end lost 2 bases, the J end lost 4 bases, and 13 bases lay between the germline ends. DNA for the CDR3: TGTGCCAGCTCACCATTAGGGGATGGTGCAGATACGCAGTATTTT. Its translation: CASSPLGDGADTQYF.

The table lists this clone with a few counts. The chain joins TRBV27 to TRBJ2-7, with 9 bases fitting TRBD2. Per germline, CDR1 MNHEY and CDR2 SMNVEV (reference sequence). The CDR3 is 16 amino acids. The junction had 10 bases not matched to a gene; V was cut back by 6 bases and J by 1 base. This chain's CDR3 is CASSRAGGTLSYEQYF. The DNA for the CDR3 is TGTGCCAGCAGCCGGGCGGGGGGGACTTTATCCTACGAGCAGTACTTC.

V usage is TRBV21-1 and J usage is TRBJ2-2; TRBD2, as called in the table, went unchecked against the DNA. TRBV21-1 is recorded as a pseudogene. CDR3 length: 18 amino acids. The CDR3 is CASSKKRRAGSNTGELFF. CDR3 nucleotides: TGTGCCAGCAGCAAAAAGAGGAGGGCAGGCTCGAACACCGGGGAGCTGTTTTTT.

The gene calls are TRBV28 and TRBJ2-4; D is unresolved. Germline lookup yields CDR1 MDHEN and CDR2 SYDVKM. The CDR3 length is 16 residues. V was shortened by 5 bases and J by 0 bases, with 14 bases between the two germline ends. In DNA, the CDR3 is TGTGCCAGCAGTCCGCCACCCTACCTAGCCAAAAACATTCAGTACTTC. This translates into CASSPPPYLAKNIQYF.

The rearrangement uses TRBV6-1 and TRBJ1-1, with 7 bases lining up with TRBD1. There are 15 residues in the CDR3. Trimming removed 2 bases from V and 4 bases from J; junction bases left unmatched: 7. Germline assignment: CDR1 MNHNS and CDR2 SASEGT. The CDR3 reads CASSEPGGRGTEAFF. The CDR3 nucleotides are TGTGCCAGCAGTGAACCAGGGGGACGGGGCACTGAAGCTTTCTTT.

The chain is built from TRBV7-2 and TRBJ2-2, with D perhaps TRBD2 (6 bases). Trimming took 7 bases from V and 1 from J, leaving 13 bases between them. The CDR3 runs to 15 residues. Per the germline V gene, CDR1 is SGHTA and CDR2 is FQGNSA. CDR3 residues: CASTTSLGNTGELFF. The CDR3 coding sequence is TGTGCCAGCACTACTAGCCTGGGGAACACCGGGGAGCTGTTTTTT.

The V call is TRBV6-5, the J call TRBJ1-2, with 7 bases aligning to TRBD1. V was clipped by 8 bases and J by 5 bases; unmatched bases: 11. Germline V CDR1 and CDR2: MNHEY, SVGAGI. The length of the CDR3 is 14 residues. CDR3 in amino acids: CASGRVQGWYGYTF. The CDR3 DNA sequence: TGTGCCAGCGGCAGAGTACAGGGGTGGTATGGCTACACCTTC.

The rearrangement uses TRBV18 and TRBJ1-2; 7 bases line up with TRBD1. CDR1 KGHSH and CDR2 LQKENI come from the germline V gene. Trimming cost V 3 bases and J 3 bases; bases outside gene matches: 1. This CDR3 has 13 residues. The CDR3 sequence is CASSPGQDYGYTF. The DNA for the CDR3 is TGTGCCAGCTCACCTGGACAGGACTATGGCTACACCTTC. The full variable domain, completed using reference TRBV18 and TRBJ1-2, is NAGVMQNPRHLVRRRGQEARLRCSPMKGHSHVYWYRQLPEEGLKFMVYLQKENIIDESGMPKERFSAEFPKEGPSILRIQQVVRGDSAAYFCASSPGQDYGYTFGSGTRLTVV.

The V gene is TRBV19, the J gene TRBJ2-2; perhaps TRBD2 as D (5 bases). V gave up 3 bases and J gave up 5 bases, with 13 bases separating them. Germline values: CDR1 LNHDA, CDR2 SQIVND (reference sequence). CDR3 size: 15 residues. The CDR3 DNA reads as TGTGCCAGTAGTATTCTGGCGGGTGGGACCGGGGAGCTGTTTTTT. This sequence encodes CASSILAGGTGELFF.

V is TRBV5-1 and J is TRBJ2-5; D may be TRBD2 (7 bases). Germline V lookup: CDR1 SGHRS, CDR2 YFSETQ. V shed 4 bases and J shed 5 bases, with 18 bases lying between them. The CDR3 runs 15 residues. The CDR3 loop is CASSPRTRGGETQYF. The CDR3 bases are TGCGCCAGCAGCCCGCGGACTAGGGGGGGGGAGACCCAGTACTTC.

The chain joins TRBV3-1 (or the pseudogene TRBV3-2) to TRBJ2-1; TRBD2 matches 12 bases. CDR3 length: 17 amino acids. The J segment lost 8 bases and the V segment lost 4 bases, leaving 12 bases of the junction unmatched. Germline V gene data show CDR1 as LGHDT and CDR2 as YNNKEL (reference sequence). The CDR3 here is CASSPTGTSGWGDEQFF. The CDR3 bases are TGTGCCAGCAGCCCAACCGGGACTAGCGGGTGGGGGGATGAGCAGTTCTTC.

The genes are TRBV5-1 and TRBJ2-3; 8 positions agree with TRBD2. Germline-derived CDR1 and CDR2 are SGHRS and YFSETQ. The J segment lost 0 bases and the V segment lost 0 bases, leaving 6 bases of the junction unmatched. The CDR3 extends over 17 amino acids. The CDR3 sequence: CASSLDGGAPSTDTQYF. The CDR3 DNA is TGCGCCAGCAGCTTGGACGGGGGGGCCCCCAGCACAGATACGCAGTATTTT.

The count of this clone is one. In DNA, the CDR3 is TGTGCCAGCAGCCAAGACGAGGGAAGATCCTCTAAGCAGTACTTC. It yields the protein CASSQDEGRSSKQYF. The chain links TRBV3-1 (or the pseudogene TRBV3-2) to TRBJ2-7; a possible D gene is TRBD2 (5 bases). This CDR3 is built from 15 residues. The V and J ends lost 0 bases and 8 bases respectively, with 17 bases between them. Germline values: CDR1 LGHDT, CDR2 YNNKEL (reference sequence).

The gene calls are TRBV30 and TRBJ1-4; D is possibly TRBD1 (5 bases). Trimming cost V 6 bases and J 2 bases, with 13 bases left between them. Germline-derived CDR1 and CDR2 are GTSNPN and SVGIG (reference sequence). There are 14 residues in the CDR3. In DNA form, the CDR3 reads TGTGCCTGTCTTACAGGTTTGACTAATGAAAAACTGTTTTTT. Residues: CACLTGLTNEKLFF. Filled out from reference TRBV30 and TRBJ1-4, the complete variable domain reads SQTIHQWPATLVQPVGSPLSLECTVEGTSNPNLYWYRQAAGRGLQLLFYSVGIGQISSEVPQNLSASRPQDRQFILSSKKLLLSDSGFYLCACLTGLTNEKLFFGSGTQLSVL.